These T cell receptor beta chains were read from a single sample in a study of cytomegalovirus exposure and HLA in healthy donors. Libraries were prepared by immunoSEQ multiplex PCR; TCRdb keeps only in-frame clonotypes and omits some of them. The table includes roughly 120,000 clones, around 81% detected once. Sequencing was carried out using PBMCs. The receptors were sampled from a woman aged 40 to 55 in good health and CMV-seronegative. CDR3s include the opening cysteine and the closing phenylalanine or tryptophan. A D gene is named only where the DNA matches it firmly. Where a row states a size, it is once, few, many or the class of an expanded clone; other rows omit it.

CDR3aa	CDR3nt	j_gene	d_gene	abundance	v_gene
CASSPGIGGAGTDTQYF	TGTGCCAGCAGCCCAGGGATAGGGGGCGCAGGCACAGATACGCAGTATTTT	TRBJ2-3	TRBD1	once	TRBV7-6
CASSLGGLAGYTGELFF	TGTGCCAGCAGCTTAGGGGGACTAGCGGGGTACACCGGGGAGCTGTTTTTT	TRBJ2-2	TRBD2	-	TRBV5-6
CASNPNRDEKLFF	TGTGCCAGCAACCCAAACAGGGATGAAAAACTGTTTTTT	TRBJ1-4	-	-	TRBV2
CASSPRDRINTIYF	TGTGCCAGCAGTCCCAGGGACAGGATAAACACCATATATTTT	TRBJ1-3	TRBD1	-	TRBV27
CASSPIIRQGISGNTIYF	TGTGCCAGCAGCCCGATAATCAGACAGGGAATATCTGGAAACACCATATATTTT	TRBJ1-3	TRBD1	-	TRBV7-9
CASSKTGDVSYEQYF	TGTGCCAGTAGTAAGACAGGCGACGTTTCCTACGAGCAGTACTTC	TRBJ2-7	-	-	TRBV19
CASSLGQGSYNEQFF	TGTGCCAGCAGCTTAGGGCAGGGGTCCTACAATGAGCAGTTCTTC	TRBJ2-1	-	-	TRBV7-9
CASSRTGISGELFF	TGTGCCAGCAGCAGGACAGGGATCTCCGGGGAGCTGTTTTTT	TRBJ2-2	TRBD1	few	TRBV6-6
CSVEVYPDQPQHF	TGCAGCGTAGAGGTCTACCCCGATCAGCCCCAGCATTTT	TRBJ1-5	-	-	TRBV29-1
CASNPRTAGELFF	TGTGCCAGCAACCCGAGGACAGCCGGGGAGCTGTTTTTT	TRBJ2-2	-	-	TRBV7-9
CASSLGQVAGETQYF	TGTGCCAGCAGCTTAGGCCAAGTAGCAGGGGAGACCCAGTACTTC	TRBJ2-5	-	-	TRBV7-9
CASSVERGSHEQYF	TGTGCCAGCAGTGTGGAAAGGGGGTCCCACGAGCAGTACTTC	TRBJ2-7	-	-	TRBV2
CASRTRDTQYF	TGTGCCAGTCGAACGAGGGATACGCAGTATTTT	TRBJ2-3	-	-	TRBV6-5
CASSKIISAGIDTQYF	TGTGCCAGCAGCAAGATCATTTCAGCGGGGATAGATACGCAGTATTTT	TRBJ2-3	TRBD2	-	TRBV27
CASSYLGGAYNEQFF	TGTGCCAGCAGTTATTTGGGAGGGGCCTACAATGAGCAGTTCTTC	TRBJ2-1	TRBD2	-	TRBV6-5
CAWSRTGQETQYF	TGTGCCTGGAGTAGGACAGGCCAAGAGACCCAGTACTTC	TRBJ2-5	TRBD1	-	TRBV30
CASSRVNTEAFF	TGTGCCAGCAGCCGTGTTAACACTGAAGCTTTCTTT	TRBJ1-1	-	-	TRBV28
CATGRGYTEAFF	TGTGCCACCGGGAGGGGATACACTGAAGCTTTCTTT	TRBJ1-1	-	-	TRBV19
CASRKGLAGTDTQYF	TGCGCCAGCAGGAAGGGACTAGCGGGCACAGATACGCAGTATTTT	TRBJ2-3	TRBD2	-	TRBV5-1
CASRHRTSGGAGELFF	TGTGCCAGCAGACACAGGACTAGCGGGGGAGCCGGGGAGCTGTTTTTT	TRBJ2-2	TRBD2	-	TRBV2
CASSPSGGSGEKLFF	TGTGCCAGCAGTCCATCGGGGGGGTCAGGGGAAAAACTGTTTTTT	TRBJ1-4	-	-	TRBV27
CASSLEMGQMNTEAFF	TGCGCCAGCAGCTTGGAAATGGGACAGATGAACACTGAAGCTTTCTTT	TRBJ1-1	TRBD1	once	TRBV5-1
CASRVLEQGEQYF	TGTGCCAGCAGGGTACTTGAGCAGGGCGAGCAGTACTTC	TRBJ2-7	-	-	TRBV28
CASSQGDRISHEQYF	TGTGCCAGCAGCCAGGGGGACAGGATTTCCCACGAGCAGTACTTC	TRBJ2-7	TRBD1	-	TRBV7-9
CASSPISGQGSRNTIYF	TGTGCCAGCAGCCCTATTTCGGGTCAGGGATCAAGAAACACCATATATTTT	TRBJ1-3	-	-	TRBV7-2
CASSVGRGAGTDTQYF	TGTGCCAGCAGCGTAGGGCGGGGGGCTGGCACAGATACGCAGTATTTT	TRBJ2-3	TRBD2	-	TRBV9
CASSLPGGYGYTF	TGCGCCAGCAGCTTGCCAGGGGGCTATGGCTACACCTTC	TRBJ1-2	TRBD1	-	TRBV5-1
CASSLDLEQYF	TGTGCCAGCAGCTTAGATCTTGAGCAGTACTTC	TRBJ2-7	-	-	TRBV11-2
CASTPRDRGPNTEAFF	TGTGCCAGTACGCCCCGGGACAGGGGGCCGAACACTGAAGCTTTCTTT	TRBJ1-1	TRBD1	-	TRBV19
CASSLSRAQNTGELFF	TGTGCCAGCAGCTTGTCGAGGGCCCAGAACACCGGGGAGCTGTTTTTT	TRBJ2-2	-	-	TRBV13
CASRGQADHQPQHF	TGTGCCAGTAGAGGACAGGCGGATCATCAGCCCCAGCATTTT	TRBJ1-5	TRBD1	-	TRBV19